This T cell receptor (beta chain) appears in the sequencing data of a study of T-cell reconstitution after alpha-beta-depleted transplantation in children. This sample's TCRbeta library carried unique molecular identifier barcodes. TCRdb independently ran MiXCR on the PCR reads; one entry per CDR3 protein. Here the sample spans a few hundred thousand distinct CDR3 sequences, 18% being singletons. This clonotype was detected a few times. In germline, CDR1 is LNHNV, CDR2 YYDKDF (reference sequence). This CDR3 has 15 residues. Trimming removed 0 bases at V and 8 bases at J, with 11 bases between. The sequence was collected from a human donor who donated a stem cell graft to a child with acute lymphoblastic leukemia. This chain connects TRBV15 to TRBJ1-6; D might be TRBD1 (6 bases). This sample comprised PBMCs from the stem cell graft donor, obtained from the stem cell graft. The CDR3 region has the DNA TGTGCCACCAGCAGAGAGCAGGGGAACGATTCACCCCTCCACTTT. Its translation is CATSREQGNDSPLHF.